This T cell receptor (beta chain) appears in the sequencing data of a study of beta chain features in type 1 diabetes listed by TCRdb under 2018. For context, the study as a whole: Mean age, gender distribution, total cell number and subset yield were not different between patients and healthy donors. The study compared the TCRB repertoires of sorted circulating CD4+ T cell subsets in recently diagnosed type 1 diabetes patients with those in matched healthy donors. A total of roughly 100 million sorted cells were examined across all samples, and the number of cells per subset was strongly correlated with RNA yield. Naive and central memory subsets were obtained from all 30 or so donors, but regulatory and stem cell-like memory subsets were isolated from only 8 patients and 8 healthy donors.

This clone was counted only a few times. The antigen it recognizes is unknown. Base qualities are not at hand, and no much larger clone is one base apart. Each donor gave one peripheral blood draw, approximately 110 mL on average, collected into heparinised tubes. A BD FACSAria II and a panel including CD45RO, CCR7, CD25, CD127, CD95 and CD27 were used to sort naive, central memory, regulatory and stem cell-like memory CD4+ T cells. All sorted populations exceeded 95% purity. PBMCs were isolated immediately by Lymphoprep density gradient centrifugation and stained directly without culture. So that batch effects would be minimized, each experiment stained and sorted samples in pairs, pairing one healthy donor with one patient. V loses 5 bases at its end and J loses 5 bases; junction bases beyond the gene matches: 3. The cysteine opens and the phenylalanine closes a CDR3 of 13 amino acids. Just CDR3 DNA is preserved here, 39 bases in frame from base 1. CDR1 and CDR2 are read off the germline V gene (reference sequence) as LNHNV and YYDKDF.

The High Capacity cDNA Reverse Transcription Kit was used to reverse transcribe all of the isolated RNA, meaning that expressed TCRB transcripts were what got sequenced. Deep immunoSEQ sequencing was performed on naive, central memory and regulatory T cell samples, with an average of about 4 million total reads per sample. Sorted cells were lysed in RLT buffer and RNA was extracted with DNase-treated RNeasy Micro or Mini kits, depending on cell number. To prevent cross-contamination, every cell subset was processed on its own, while patient and healthy donor samples were processed together. Using the immunoSEQ multiplex PCR, TCRB sequences were amplified from cDNA into 87-bp fragments spanning the CDR3 region. Amplicons were sequenced on the Illumina HiSeq platform. The authors processed their data as follows. PCR bias was corrected computationally using synthetic template baselines, and reads within Hamming distance 2 were collapsed, with unmergeable singletons discarded. By aligning reads against IMGT, V, D and J genes, CDR3 length, and insertions or deletions at six rearrangement sites were assigned. Clonotype counts were normalized to sorted cell number within each subset before computing true diversity and Gini coefficients with the tcR R package. The overlap coefficient, calculated on TCRB nucleotide sequences, was used to quantify repertoire sharing. Out-of-frame TCRB sequences from naive cells were analyzed as a proxy for the pre-selection repertoire. TCRdb took this table from immuneACCESS and kept in-frame rearrangements with V and J called. Such tables lack part of the clones; where checked against another copy, unresolved V genes explain under half of the gap, and the rest is unexplained. The V and J calls and clone size are taken from that table; D and trimming were inferred from the DNA. The sample includes hundreds of thousands of clones, with over 12% observed a single time. Of the sample, approximately 0.039% falls within the top ten clones.

General conclusions and limits of the study: Naive, central memory and regulatory TCRB repertoires appeared to be more similar among patients than among healthy donors. Fewer insertions and more nucleotide deletions at VDJ recombination sites were observed in patients with type 1 diabetes, implying thymic rearrangement abnormalities. A moderate but significant shortening of TCRB CDR3 length was observed in type 1 diabetes patients in all four CD4+ subsets. HLA sub-analyses involved small numbers of individuals, so any influence of HLA type on TCRB rearrangement remained unresolved. Because cDNA was sequenced instead of genomic DNA, activated cells with high expression could be over-represented, although the groups did not differ in activation or CD3 levels. Shorter templates might have been favored by PCR, but patient and control samples were amplified and corrected together, so both groups would have been affected equally by any skew.

The receptor was derived from a man between 18 and 35 years old with type 1 diabetes. Sequencing was carried out using naive CD4+ T cells from blood. The cell subset or site label here, explained by the study, means: true naive CD4+ T cells. The chain is made from TRBV15 and TRBJ1-2; 9 bases in the junction line up with TRBD1. The DNA reads TGTGCCACCAGCGTGGACAGGGGTTATGGCTACACCTTC. It codes for CATSVDRGYGYTF.